The 28 T cell receptor beta chains given below trace back to one sample, sequenced in a study of blood T cell repertoires in COVID-19. Produced via immunoSEQ multiplex PCR; TCRdb's table is partial and in-frame only. The sample yields fewer than 350,000 clones, 85% seen once. Sample: peripheral blood. The source is a human donor in a cohort sampled during active COVID-19.

The chain has TRBV7-9 and TRBJ1-2; the match to TRBD1 covers 8 bases. Germline V gives CDR1 SEHNR, CDR2 FQNEAQ (reference sequence). V shed 5 bases and J 4 bases; nucleotides not matched to a gene: 18. The CDR3 has 18 residues. The CDR3: CASSTLDREREGTYGYTF. In nucleotides, the CDR3 is TGTGCCAGCAGCACACTGGACAGGGAACGCGAAGGGACCTATGGCTACACCTTC. The full variable domain, its missing parts supplied by reference TRBV7-9 and TRBJ1-2, is DTGVSQNPRHKITKRGQNVTFRCDPISEHNRLYWYRQTLGQGPEFLTYFQNEAQLEKSRLLSDRFSAERPKGSFSTLEIQRTEQGDSAMYLCASSTLDREREGTYGYTFGSGTRLTVV.

The chain is built from TRBV5-6 and TRBJ2-7, with D tentatively TRBD1 (6 bases). Trimming stripped 4 bases from V and 3 bases from J, with 8 bases between. Germline assignment: CDR1 SGHDT and CDR2 YYEEEE. The CDR3 contains 12 residues. Here the CDR3 DNA reads TGTGCCAGCAGCATACAGGGCTACGAGCAGTACTTC. As protein: CASSIQGYEQYF.

V usage is TRBV18 and J usage is TRBJ1-1; possible D gene TRBD1, 6 bases. Germline CDR1 and CDR2: KGHSH and LQKENI. V was trimmed by 3 bases and J by 0 bases, leaving 11 bases between them. The CDR3 covers 15 residues. CDR3 in DNA: TGTGCCAGCTCACCGGACAGAACCGTGAACACTGAAGCTTTCTTT. Translated: CASSPDRTVNTEAFF.

The chain uses TRBV10-3 and TRBJ1-3; 11 bases align to TRBD1. Germline V gene lookup returns CDR1 ENHRY and CDR2 SYGVKD. The CDR3 is 16 residues long. The J segment lost 4 bases and the V segment lost 4 bases, leaving 6 bases of the junction unmatched. The CDR3 loop reads CAISGGQGADGNTIYF. DNA for the CDR3: TGTGCCATCAGTGGCGGACAGGGGGCGGACGGAAACACCATATATTTT.

The rearrangement joins TRBV9 to TRBJ2-2; D is unresolved. The CDR3 spans 14 residues. The germline V gene encodes CDR1 SGDLS and CDR2 YYNGEE. Trimming pared 0 bases from V and 7 bases from J, leaving 10 bases between. The CDR3 loop is CASSVDAVVGELFF. CDR3 DNA: TGTGCCAGCAGCGTAGACGCGGTGGTCGGGGAGCTGTTTTTT.

The genes are TRBV19 and TRBJ1-2, with 11 bases identical to TRBD1. Germline V gives CDR1 LNHDA, CDR2 SQIVND (reference sequence). J was trimmed by 4 bases and V by 4 bases; bases with no gene match: 11. CDR3 length equals 17 residues. This CDR3 is CASSNPGQGVYSYGYTF. The CDR3 DNA is TGTGCCAGTAGTAATCCGGGACAGGGGGTTTACAGCTATGGCTACACCTTC.

The chain links TRBV4-1 to TRBJ1-5; D unresolved. Germline V gene lookup returns CDR1 MGHRA and CDR2 YSYEKL. Trimming removed 0 bases from V and 9 bases from J, with 9 bases in between. This CDR3 is 13 amino acids long. The CDR3: CASSQDERAPQHF. Written as DNA, the CDR3 is TGCGCCAGCAGCCAAGATGAGCGGGCGCCCCAGCATTTT.

Remarks on this clone: In the same sample, other DNA sequences code for this CDR3. The CDR3 loop is CAWASGGYNEQFF. The CDR3 nucleotides read TGTGCCTGGGCTAGCGGGGGGTACAATGAGCAGTTCTTC. The chain recombines TRBV30 with TRBJ2-1; TRBD2 agrees at 11 bases. J gave up 4 bases and V 5 bases, and 1 base lay outside the gene matches. The length of the CDR3 is 13 residues. Germline CDR1 reads GTSNPN; CDR2 reads SVGIG (reference sequence).

V and J are TRBV7-8 and TRBJ2-4, with TRBD1 identical over 7 bases. CDR1 is SGHVS, CDR2 FQNEAQ, per germline. This CDR3 has 15 residues. V lost 6 bases, J lost 4 bases, and 9 bases stayed unmatched. CDR3 sequence (DNA): TGTGCCAGCAGGGGTTGGGGGACAGAAAAAAACATTCAGTACTTC. This translates into CASRGWGTEKNIQYF.

The V call is TRBV25-1, the J call TRBJ2-7; 7 bases map to TRBD2. In germline, CDR1 is MGHDK, CDR2 SYGVNS. V lost 10 bases to trimming and J lost 3 bases; unmatched junction nucleotides: 6. The CDR3 runs to 12 residues. For the CDR3, the DNA is TGTGCCACCCGCCCGGGGGGCTACGAGCAGTACTTC. Translation gives CATRPGGYEQYF.

Concerning this clone itself: Other DNA sequences of this sample code for an identical CDR3. The gene calls are TRBV7-9 and TRBJ1-2; 9 bases align to TRBD1. This CDR3 region has 14 residues. Trimming removed 3 bases from V and 2 bases from J; junction bases left unmatched: 1. Germline CDR1 and CDR2: SEHNR and FQNEAQ (reference sequence). The CDR3 DNA follows: TGTGCCAGCAGCTTGGGGACAGGGAACTATGGCTACACCTTC. The encoded protein is CASSLGTGNYGYTF.

The chain's CDR3 is CASRSQGLRYNEQFF. The CDR3 region has the DNA TGTGCCAGCAGATCTCAGGGTTTACGGTACAATGAGCAGTTCTTC. J is TRBJ2-1 and V is TRBV6-8; the D gene is possibly TRBD1 (5 bases). V lost 6 bases and J lost 4, with 16 bases in between. Germline-derived CDR1 and CDR2 are MNHGY and SAAAGT. The CDR3 runs 15 residues.

This rearrangement joins TRBV5-8 to TRBJ2-7; D remains unclear. The CDR3 has 14 residues. From germline, CDR1 is SGHTS and CDR2 YDEGEE. V lost 0 bases and J lost 6, with 13 bases in between. The CDR3 DNA sequence: TGTGCCAGCAGCTTGGGACTGAATAACCGCGAGCAGTACTTC. Amino acids: CASSLGLNNREQYF.

This clone was detected a few times. J is TRBJ1-4 and V is TRBV25-1, with D tentatively TRBD1 (5 bases). V lost 2 bases, J lost 8 bases, and 12 bases lay in between. The CDR3 sequence is 14 residues long. CDR1 is MGHDK, CDR2 SYGVNS, per germline. The CDR3 DNA reads as TGTGCCAGCAGTGAACACGGGACTGGAGAAAAACTGTTTTTT. This encodes CASSEHGTGEKLFF.

The rearrangement uses TRBV13 and TRBJ2-2; maybe TRBD1 (7 bases). Looked up from germline, CDR1 is PRHDT and CDR2 is FYEKMQ (reference sequence). V was clipped by 5 bases and J by 4 bases, with 8 bases between them. This CDR3 has 13 residues. The CDR3 region has the DNA TGTGCCAGCAGCCAGGGGGGCACCGGGGAGCTGTTTTTT. Its translation is CASSQGGTGELFF. Full variable domain (outside the CDR3, taken from reference TRBV13 and TRBJ2-2): AAGVIQSPRHLIKEKRETATLKCYPIPRHDTVYWYQQGPGQDPQFLISFYEKMQSDKGSIPDRFSAQQFSDYHSELNMSSLELGDSALYFCASSQGGTGELFFGEGSRLTVL.

The genes are TRBV30 and TRBJ1-4; D uncertain. CDR1 and CDR2 from the germline V gene are GTSNPN and SVGIG (reference sequence). Deletions cut 2 bases from V and 14 bases from J, with 15 bases between. This CDR3 contains 12 residues. The CDR3 DNA reads as TGTGCCTGGAGTCCAGGTTTTTTCGGCCTGTTTTTT. The encoded protein is CAWSPGFFGLFF.

The rearrangement joins TRBV4-1 to TRBJ2-3; TRBD1 matches 8 bases. CDR1 and CDR2 from the germline V gene are MGHRA and YSYEKL. The V and J ends lost 5 bases and 0 bases, in that order; junction bases with no gene match: 4. The CDR3 sequence is 15 residues long. The CDR3: CASSSRGPSTDTQYF. CDR3 nucleotide sequence: TGCGCCAGCAGCTCCAGGGGGCCTAGCACAGATACGCAGTATTTT.

The chain is built from TRBV19 and TRBJ1-1; tentatively, D is TRBD1 (6 bases). The CDR3 has 13 amino acids. Germline CDR1 reads LNHDA; CDR2 reads SQIVND (reference sequence). Trimming removed 6 bases from V and 1 base from J, with 9 bases in between. Written as DNA, the CDR3 is TGTGCCAGTAGCGACAGGCAGAACACTGAAGCTTTCTTT. The encoded protein is CASSDRQNTEAFF.

This chain's CDR3 is CASSWLLSSGNTIYF. The DNA for the CDR3 is TGTGCCAGCAGTTGGTTACTGAGCTCTGGAAACACCATATATTTT. J is TRBJ1-3 and V is TRBV5-5; D is uncertain. The CDR3 loop spans 15 amino acids. V lost 5 bases and J 0 bases, leaving 12 bases between the germline ends. Germline CDR1 and CDR2: SGHKS and YYEKEE (reference sequence).

The CDR3 nucleotides are TGTGCCAGCAGCGTAGGTGGCGGGGGGGATACGCAGTATTTT. Its protein is CASSVGGGGDTQYF. V gene TRBV9 combines with J gene TRBJ2-3, with TRBD2 matching over 8 bases. The CDR3 contains 14 residues. After removal of 0 bases from V and 6 bases from J, the junction contained 3 bases not matched to a gene. Germline CDR1 reads SGDLS; CDR2 reads YYNGEE.

This clone was seen just once. This sequence joins TRBV7-8 and TRBJ2-3; 14 nucleotides match TRBD2. Germline V lookup: CDR1 SGHVS, CDR2 FQNEAQ. The CDR3 is 19 amino acids. The junction had 8 bases not matched to a gene; V was cut back by 1 base and J by 2 bases. The CDR3 DNA reads TGTGCCAGCAGCTTAGACCCGGGACTAGCGGGGGTCAACACAGATACGCAGTATTTT. Translation: CASSLDPGLAGVNTDTQYF.

The CDR3 DNA reads TGTGCCAGCAGTCCCCGGACAGGGGCCTACGAGCAGTACTTC. Translation: CASSPRTGAYEQYF. The chain employs TRBV6-5 and TRBJ2-7; 9 nucleotides align to TRBD1. The CDR3 runs 14 residues. In germline, CDR1 is MNHEY, CDR2 SVGAGI. The J segment lost 2 bases and the V segment lost 5 bases, leaving 4 bases of the junction unmatched.

For this clone: Different DNA sequences within this sample yield the same CDR3. The rearrangement links TRBV6-5 to TRBJ2-1; the D gene is possibly TRBD1 (6 bases). In germline, CDR1 is MNHEY, CDR2 SVGAGI. The V end lost 0 bases, the J end lost 4 bases, and 7 bases lay between the germline ends. This CDR3 has 14 amino acids. This CDR3 is CASSYSGQYNEQFF. CDR3 nucleotides: TGTGCCAGCAGTTACTCCGGACAGTACAATGAGCAGTTCTTC.

The chain links TRBV11-1 to TRBJ1-1; D unclear. The CDR3 totals 13 residues. CDR1 SGHAT and CDR2 FQDESV come from the germline V gene (reference sequence). V lost 5 bases and J lost 1, with 8 bases in between. CDR3 bases: TGTGCCAGCAGCCTAGGGCCGAACACTGAAGCTTTCTTT. It specifies CASSLGPNTEAFF. The whole variable domain, filled in from reference TRBV11-1 and TRBJ1-1, reads EAEVAQSPRYKITEKSQAVAFWCDPISGHATLYWYRQILGQGPELLVQFQDESVVDDSQLPKDRFSAERLKGVDSTLKIQPAELGDSAMYLCASSLGPNTEAFFGQGTRLTVV.

The V and J genes are TRBV24-1 and TRBJ1-2, with TRBD1 identical over 7 bases. There are 12 residues in the CDR3. V lost 6 bases, J lost 13 bases, and 10 bases stayed unmatched. Germline V gives CDR1 KGHDR, CDR2 SFDVKD. CDR3 nucleotides: TGTGCCACCAGTCCCGACAGGGAGCTACTCACCTTC. Amino acids: CATSPDRELLTF.

The rearrangement uses TRBV10-3 and TRBJ1-5; 8 bases align to TRBD1. Germline-derived CDR1 and CDR2 are ENHRY and SYGVKD. The CDR3 sequence is 14 residues long. With V trimmed by 5 bases and J by 7 bases, 7 bases remained unmatched. The CDR3 spells CAISPTGDLQPQHF. The CDR3 nucleotides read TGTGCCATCAGTCCGACAGGGGACTTACAGCCCCAGCATTTT.

The rearrangement links TRBV20-1 to TRBJ2-7; D might be TRBD1 (6 bases). Germline V gene data show CDR1 as DFQATT and CDR2 as SNEGSKA (reference sequence). The CDR3 is 11 amino acids. CDR3 sequence: CSPVAGEGQYF. For the CDR3, the DNA is TGCAGCCCTGTGGCAGGGGAAGGGCAGTACTTC.

The gene calls are TRBV6-2 or TRBV6-3 and TRBJ2-7, with TRBD1 matching 8 bases. CDR1 and CDR2 (germline): MNHEY, SVGEGT. CDR3 length: 14 residues. With V trimmed by 4 bases and J by 5 bases, 7 bases remained unmatched. Written as DNA, the CDR3 is TGTGCCAGCAGTTTATGGACAGGGTTCGACGAGCAGTACTTC. It specifies CASSLWTGFDEQYF.